Listed here is a single T cell receptor beta chain. Its antigen is undetermined. The data derive from a study of T cells in Graves' hyperthyroidism and ophthalmopathy. Study-wide results and caveats: A model of 13 V-J pairs discriminated ophthalmopathy from stable hyperthyroidism. Blood also contained most expanded thyroid clonotypes above 0.001.

The CDR3 sequence is 17 residues long. Looked up from germline, CDR1 is SEHNR and CDR2 is FQNEAQ (reference sequence). The germline V and J ends were trimmed by 7 bases and 4 bases, with 25 bases remaining between them. The diagnoses drew upon clinical symptoms, serum thyroxine and TRAb, thyroid ultrasound and orbital computed tomography. Each 10 ml fresh peripheral blood draw supplied the PBMCs. Amplified regions were TCR beta CDR3 sequences from RNA transcripts. HTBI primers were used for first-round RT-PCR of the TCR CDR3. TCRdb itself ran the multiplex PCR reads through MiXCR, one entry per CDR3 protein. The data show about 320,000 distinct CDR3 sequences, with about 15% seen just once and around a third held by the top ten.

Sequenced input: blood. The chain couples TRBV7-9 to TRBJ2-5; the D call may be TRBD1 or TRBD2 (6 bases each). The sequence derives from a man aged 30 to 45 with Graves' hyperthyroidism. The CDR3: CASTPPGAVFSGETQYF. DNA for the CDR3: TGTGCCAGCACCCCCCCGGGGGCGGTGTTTTCGGGAGAGACCCAGTACTTC.